This TCR beta chain emerged from a study of shared clonotypes between healthy human individuals. Here immunoSEQ multiplex PCR was the method, and the copy in TCRdb shows in-frame clones only, minus some. Among just over 2,000,000 clones listed, about 95% were seen once. Terminally differentiated effector memory CD45RA+ cells were left out of the naive CD8 fraction, which was CD45RO-negative and positively selected for CCR7. The length of the CDR3 is 14 residues. The V and J ends lost 2 bases and 1 base respectively, with 8 bases between them. CDR1 and CDR2 (germline): MNHEY, SVGAGI. With regard to this clone: Distinct nucleotide sequences in the sample also encode this CDR3.

This chain joins TRBV6-5 and TRBJ1-2; D is unresolved. Source material: naive CD8+ T cells sorted from blood. The receptor was derived from a man between 18 and 35 years old in good health. The CDR3 protein is CASSYGGLNYGYTF. CDR3 bases: TGTGCCAGCAGTTACGGCGGCCTTAACTATGGCTACACCTTC.